This T cell receptor (beta chain) originates from a study of Ad26.COV2.S vaccination and SARS-CoV-2 variants. Study-level information: By the intramuscular route, Ad26.COV2.S was given once, or twice 56 days apart.

TCRdb's copy holds only in-frame clones and misses some; the assay was immunoSEQ multiplex PCR. The data contain approximately 500,000 clones, roughly 85% of them singletons. Germline V gene data show CDR1 as SGHNT and CDR2 as YYREEE (reference sequence). V shed 4 bases, J shed 9 bases, and the junction held 15 bases outside the gene matches. The CDR3 totals 17 residues. Documented treatment: some 19 received Ad26.COV2.S at low or high dose, single or two shots; several received placebo; per-sample allocation not given. The samples were gathered on day 63 after the first injection of vaccine or placebo. This Boston cohort included adults aged 18-55 years.

The chain has TRBV5-4 and TRBJ1-4, with 10 bases that match TRBD1. The receptor was derived from a person aged 18-65 years who received the Ad26.COV2.S COVID-19 vaccine or a placebo. Sequences were derived from peripheral blood, sampled in a trial of Ad26.COV2.S vaccine versus placebo. The DNA for the CDR3 is TGTGCCAGCAGCCGGGGACAGGGGTTTAGGGGGCCGAAAAAACTGTTTTTT. Translation: CASSRGQGFRGPKKLFF.